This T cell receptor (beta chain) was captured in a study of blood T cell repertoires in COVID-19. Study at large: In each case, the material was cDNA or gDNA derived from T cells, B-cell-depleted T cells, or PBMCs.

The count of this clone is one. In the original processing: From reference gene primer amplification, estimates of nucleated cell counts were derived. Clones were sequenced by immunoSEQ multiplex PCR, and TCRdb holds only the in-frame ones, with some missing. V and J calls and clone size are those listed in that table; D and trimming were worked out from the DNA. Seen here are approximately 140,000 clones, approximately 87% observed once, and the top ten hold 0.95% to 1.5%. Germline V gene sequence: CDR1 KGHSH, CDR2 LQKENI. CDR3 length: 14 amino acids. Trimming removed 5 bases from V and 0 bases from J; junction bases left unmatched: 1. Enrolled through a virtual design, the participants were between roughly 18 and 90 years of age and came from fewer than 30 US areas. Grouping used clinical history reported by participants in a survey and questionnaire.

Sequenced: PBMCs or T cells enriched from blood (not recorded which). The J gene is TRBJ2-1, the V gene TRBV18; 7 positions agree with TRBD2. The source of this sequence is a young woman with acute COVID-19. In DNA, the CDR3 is TGTGCCAGCTCAGCTAGCGGCTCCTACAATGAGCAGTTCTTC. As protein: CASSASGSYNEQFF.